This TCR beta chain was captured by sequencing in a study of T cells in Graves' hyperthyroidism and ophthalmopathy. RNA transcripts served as the template for amplifying TCR beta CDR3 regions. The study used the HTBI primer set for a first-round RT-PCR of the TCR CDR3. TCRdb reprocessed the multiplex PCR reads with MiXCR, giving one entry per CDR3 protein. The sample has under 400,000 distinct CDR3 sequences; 13% to 15% are singletons. The germline V and J ends were trimmed by 4 bases and 4 bases, with 15 bases remaining between them. The length of the CDR3 is 15 residues. Germline V CDR1 and CDR2: SGHRS, YFSETQ.

This rearrangement joins TRBV5-1 to TRBJ2-1; D is perhaps TRBD1 or TRBD2 (5 bases each). This sequence was found in a woman between 55 and 75 years old with Graves' ophthalmopathy. The sample was blood. For the CDR3, the DNA is TGCGCCAGCAGCCCCACCGGGGCCCGGTACAATGAGCAGTTCTTC. Translating gives CASSPTGARYNEQFF.